This record covers a single T cell receptor beta chain. No antigen is known for it. A much larger clone differs by one base, so this may be a read error. This record belongs to a study of T cells in Graves' hyperthyroidism and ophthalmopathy. Study-level background: Peripheral blood collection took place at initial diagnosis, before any treatment. Whole-study findings and limits: A model using 13 V-J features told ophthalmopathy apart from stable hyperthyroidism. Most thyroid clonotypes expanded above 0.001 were also detected in blood.

Amplification of TCR beta CDR3 regions used RNA as the template. In the first-round RT-PCR of the TCR CDR3, the HTBI primer set was used. MiXCR, applied by TCRdb to the multiplex PCR reads, yields one record per CDR3 protein. The data show around 300,000 distinct CDR3 sequences, roughly an eighth seen once. Used for diagnoses were clinical symptoms, serum thyroxine and TRAb, thyroid ultrasound and orbital computed tomography. CDR1 MNHEY and CDR2 SMNVEV come from the germline V gene (reference sequence). Trimming removed 5 bases at V and 8 bases at J, with 16 bases between. The length of the CDR3 is 13 residues.

V and J are TRBV27 and TRBJ2-7; no clear D gene. The TCR sequence derives from a woman aged 40 to 50 with Graves' hyperthyroidism. Sequencing was done on a sample of blood. In DNA form, the CDR3 reads TGTGCCAGCAGTGACCCTGACCTTCGGAAGCAGTACTTC. It specifies CASSDPDLRKQYF.